Detailed here is one T cell receptor beta chain. Its antigen is unknown. These data originate in a study of T cells expressing NK-cell markers. On the study more broadly: Sorted CD3+CD56-NKG2C+, CD3+CD56+NKG2C- and CD3+CD56+NKG2C+ T cells were the source of the TCR beta repertoires. Study observations and caveats: Similarly, these clonotypes led the CD3+CD56-NKG2C+ fraction as well in a handful of donors. Clones of NKG2C+ T cells that had expanded were of unclear HCMV specificity. More than 5 donors had dominant NKG2C+ clonotypes that comprised about 1.0-7.0% of their CD8+ T cells.

TCRdb reprocessed the 5' RACE reads, keeping one entry per CDR3 protein, no DNA. Recorded for this sample: 500,000 to 600,000 distinct CDR3 sequences. This CDR3 comprises 12 residues. Material: blood T cells: a sorted CD56 or NKG2C T cell subset, CD4+ or CD8+ T cells, or bulk PBMC T cells (not recorded which). V and J are TRBV12-3 or TRBV12-4 and TRBJ2-1; TCRdb proposes TRBD1, but this gene call is untestable without DNA. The clonotype comes from a man aged 18-30 years in good health. The CDR3 is CASMTDYNEQFF.